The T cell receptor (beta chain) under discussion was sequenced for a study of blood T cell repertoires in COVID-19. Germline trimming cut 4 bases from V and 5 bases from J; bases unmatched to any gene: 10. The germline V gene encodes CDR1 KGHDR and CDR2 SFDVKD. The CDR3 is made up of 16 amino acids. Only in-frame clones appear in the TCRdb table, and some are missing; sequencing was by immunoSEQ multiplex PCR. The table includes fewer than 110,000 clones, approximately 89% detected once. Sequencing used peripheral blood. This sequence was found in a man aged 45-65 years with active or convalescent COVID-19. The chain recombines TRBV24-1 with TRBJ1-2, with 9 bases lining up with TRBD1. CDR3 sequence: CATSDQQQTGGYGYTF. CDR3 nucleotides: TGTGCCACCAGTGACCAACAACAGACAGGGGGGTATGGCTACACCTTC.